These T cell receptor beta chains were read from a single sample in a study of T cells in Graves' hyperthyroidism and ophthalmopathy. Each CDR3 protein is one row after TCRdb ran MiXCR on the multiplex PCR reads. The repertoire includes a few hundred thousand distinct CDR3 sequences, approximately 13% of them detected once, and about 37% sits in the top ten. The specimen sequenced was blood. The source is a middle-aged woman with Graves' ophthalmopathy. Both conserved end residues are trimmed from each CDR3. The D gene is left open where the match is weak.

V	J	D	CDR3
TRBV6-1	TRBJ1-1	-	ASKSSPGTEAF
TRBV5-6	TRBJ2-3	-	ASSYASTDTQY
TRBV20-1	TRBJ1-1	-	SFNGGSEAF
TRBV27	TRBJ2-7	-	ASSSTALKYEQY
TRBV3-1	TRBJ1-2	-	ASSQVSGQGYGYT
TRBV28	TRBJ1-6	-	ASSSTTSPTSYNSPLH
TRBV29-1	TRBJ2-3	TRBD2	SVERRGGLAGVYTQY
TRBV7-9	TRBJ1-3	TRBD1	ASSLSGTATGNTIY
TRBV5-6	TRBJ1-6	TRBD1	ASSLGGQARNSPLH
TRBV27	TRBJ2-1	TRBD1	ASSLGDSHDEQF
TRBV29-1	TRBJ2-3	TRBD2	SGGGDTQY
TRBV20-1	TRBJ2-1	TRBD2	SARGTLAGGAYNEQF
TRBV6-5	TRBJ2-2	-	ASSYRAGFGELF
TRBV4-2	TRBJ1-3	-	ASSQDLTGWAGNTIY
TRBV25-1	TRBJ2-5	-	ASSKRAGEQETHY
TRBV5-1	TRBJ1-1	TRBD1	ASSFIGQAMNTEAF